A selection of T cell receptor beta chains follows, all from one sample in a study of blood T cell repertoires in COVID-19. Profiled with immunoSEQ multiplex PCR; TCRdb holds only in-frame clones, not every one. The sample lists 250,000 to 300,000 clones, over 75% occurring once. Sequencing used PBMCs or T cells enriched from blood (not recorded which). The source is a woman aged 30 to 39 who had recovered from COVID-19. CDR3s include the opening cysteine and the closing phenylalanine or tryptophan. Each record gives: D gene, V gene, J gene, clone size, CDR3 protein, CDR3 DNA. The D gene is left open where the match is weak. Some rows have no size entry. The others give once, few or many, or a class for an expanded clone.

.	TRBV10-3	TRBJ1-1	.	CASAGTLTEAFF	TGTGCCAGCGCCGGGACATTGACTGAAGCTTTCTTT
.	TRBV2	TRBJ1-1	few	CASSVRQGKNTEAFF	TGTGCCAGCAGTGTCCGTCAGGGTAAGAACACTGAAGCTTTCTTT
.	TRBV6-5	TRBJ1-2	.	CASSSLGAQTEGYTF	TGTGCCAGCAGTTCGTTAGGGGCGCAGACAGAGGGCTACACCTTC
.	TRBV28	TRBJ2-3	.	CASKGGTDTQYF	TGTGCCAGCAAAGGGGGCACAGATACGCAGTATTTT
.	TRBV7-7	TRBJ2-1	.	CASSLEGFRAYNEQFF	TGTGCTAGCAGCTTAGAAGGATTCAGGGCCTACAATGAGCAGTTCTTC
.	TRBV5-6	TRBJ1-1	.	CASSFGQYMNTEAFF	TGTGCCAGCAGCTTCGGACAGTACATGAACACTGAAGCTTTCTTT
TRBD1	TRBV14	TRBJ1-5	.	CASSQGDRGQPQHF	TGTGCCAGCAGCCAAGGGGACAGGGGCCAGCCCCAGCATTTT
.	TRBV5-6	TRBJ2-5	.	CASSLPGGVQETQYF	TGTGCCAGCAGCTTGCCTGGCGGAGTCCAAGAGACCCAGTACTTC
.	TRBV21-1	TRBJ2-1	once	CASSKGTSGRALSYNEQFF	TGTGCCAGCAGCAAAGGGACTAGCGGGAGGGCCCTCTCCTACAATGAGCAGTTCTTC
.	TRBV10-3	TRBJ2-7	.	CAISESIQGTFYEQYF	TGTGCCATCAGTGAGTCTATTCAGGGGACCTTCTACGAGCAGTACTTC
.	TRBV28	TRBJ1-5	.	CASSLSQGYQPQHF	TGTGCCAGCAGTTTATCTCAGGGGTATCAGCCCCAGCATTTT
.	TRBV30	TRBJ1-2	.	CAWSAGGGRGYTF	TGTGCCTGGAGTGCCGGGGGGGGCAGGGGCTACACCTTC
TRBD2	TRBV2	TRBJ2-1	.	CASKEPSGRLQFF	TGTGCCAGCAAGGAGCCTAGCGGGAGATTACAGTTCTTC
TRBD1	TRBV19	TRBJ2-1	.	CASSIGDSLVF	TGTGCCAGTAGTATAGGGGACAGCTTGGTCTTC
TRBD1	TRBV29-1	TRBJ2-5	.	CSTDRGRETQYF	TGCAGCACTGACAGGGGACGAGAGACCCAGTACTTC
TRBD2	TRBV27	TRBJ2-1	.	CASSETSISYNEQFF	TGTGCCAGCAGCGAGACTAGCATCTCCTACAATGAGCAGTTCTTC
TRBD2	TRBV9	TRBJ2-1	once	CASSVAGTSGVNEQFF	TGTGCCAGCAGCGTAGCTGGGACTAGCGGTGTCAATGAGCAGTTCTTC
.	TRBV5-1	TRBJ2-2	.	CASSLGGRVNGELFF	TGCGCCAGCAGCTTGGGTGGCAGGGTGAACGGGGAGCTGTTTTTT
.	TRBV7-2	TRBJ2-7	.	CASSLAAGNYEQYF	TGTGCCAGCAGCTTAGCGGCTGGTAACTACGAGCAGTACTTC
.	TRBV28	TRBJ1-1	.	CASSLWGGSTEAFF	TGTGCCAGCAGTTTATGGGGAGGATCCACTGAAGCTTTCTTT
.	TRBV4-3	TRBJ1-2	.	CASSQEITDKYGYTF	TGCGCCAGCAGCCAAGAAATAACGGACAAGTATGGCTACACCTTC
.	TRBV5-4	TRBJ2-2	once	CASSLEGDTGELFF	TGTGCCAGCAGCTTGGAAGGGGACACCGGGGAGCTGTTTTTT
TRBD1	TRBV29-1	TRBJ1-2	.	CSVESGTGSYGYTF	TGCAGCGTTGAATCCGGGACAGGGTCCTATGGCTACACCTTC
TRBD1	TRBV27	TRBJ1-1	.	CASSFRQGNTEAFF	TGTGCCAGCAGTTTTCGACAGGGGAACACTGAAGCTTTCTTT
.	TRBV4-1	TRBJ2-2	.	CASSQAPGQLNTGELFF	TGCGCCAGCAGCCAAGCCCCGGGACAATTGAACACCGGGGAGCTGTTTTTT
.	TRBV7-2	TRBJ1-4	.	CASSRTVPEKLFF	TGTGCCAGCTCTCGGACAGTACCCGAAAAACTGTTTTTT
.	TRBV7-2	TRBJ1-6	.	CASSPPRDSPLHF	TGTGCCAGCAGCCCCCCGCGGGATTCACCCCTCCACTTT
.	TRBV6-2/TRBV6-3	TRBJ2-7	few	CASSGTLSPYEQYF	TGTGCCAGCAGCGGGACTCTATCCCCCTACGAGCAGTACTTC
.	TRBV3-1/TRBV3-2	TRBJ1-1	.	CASSHVQTGQGLGAFF	TGTGCCAGCAGCCATGTCCAAACAGGCCAGGGGTTGGGAGCTTTCTTT
TRBD1	TRBV28	TRBJ1-5	.	CASRGQGSNQPQHF	TGTGCCAGCAGAGGACAGGGCTCCAATCAGCCCCAGCATTTT
.	TRBV5-4	TRBJ2-7	once	CASSLSLRAGHSYEQYF	TGTGCCAGCAGCTTAAGTCTTAGAGCGGGCCACTCCTACGAGCAGTACTTC
TRBD1	TRBV4-1	TRBJ1-1	once	CASSPSWTGENTEAFF	TGCGCCAGCAGCCCTTCCTGGACAGGGGAGAACACTGAAGCTTTCTTT
TRBD1	TRBV29-1	TRBJ2-7	.	CSVKTFPDRVPLGYEQYF	TGCAGCGTAAAGACCTTCCCGGACAGGGTCCCCCTTGGGTACGAGCAGTACTTC
.	TRBV5-6	TRBJ2-1	.	CASSSMGEVYNEQFF	TGTGCCAGCAGCTCTATGGGCGAAGTGTACAATGAGCAGTTCTTC
.	TRBV15	TRBJ1-6	.	CATSRVSQSSYNSPLHF	TGTGCCACCAGCAGAGTGTCACAAAGCTCCTATAATTCACCCCTCCACTTT
.	TRBV27	TRBJ2-2	.	CASSKAGPGELFF	TGTGCCAGCAGTAAGGCGGGACCCGGGGAGCTGTTTTTT
TRBD1	TRBV10-3	TRBJ1-2	.	CAISGTGVRDYGYTF	TGTGCCATCAGTGGGACAGGGGTAAGGGACTATGGCTACACCTTC
TRBD1	TRBV27	TRBJ2-2	.	CASSSEGANTGELFF	TGTGCCAGCAGTTCAGAGGGGGCCAACACCGGGGAGCTGTTTTTT
TRBD1	TRBV5-6	TRBJ2-5	.	CASSLPGTDQETQYF	TGTGCCAGCAGCCTGCCCGGGACAGACCAAGAGACCCAGTACTTC
TRBD2	TRBV9	TRBJ2-1	.	CASSVDPGGSYNEQFF	TGTGCCAGCAGCGTAGATCCGGGAGGGTCTTACAATGAGCAGTTCTTC
TRBD1	TRBV6-5	TRBJ2-7	.	CASSSRQGSYEQYF	TGTGCCAGCAGTTCTCGACAGGGAAGCTACGAGCAGTACTTC
TRBD1	TRBV7-9	TRBJ2-3	.	CASSLPWDRGPYRQYF	TGTGCCAGCAGCTTACCCTGGGACAGGGGGCCGTATAGGCAGTATTTT
TRBD2	TRBV6-5	TRBJ2-3	.	CASSYGLASGPDTQYF	TGTGCCAGCAGTTACGGGTTGGCTAGCGGGCCAGATACGCAGTATTTT
.	TRBV5-8	TRBJ1-5	once	CASSSQENQPQHF	TGTGCCAGCAGCTCACAGGAAAATCAGCCCCAGCATTTT